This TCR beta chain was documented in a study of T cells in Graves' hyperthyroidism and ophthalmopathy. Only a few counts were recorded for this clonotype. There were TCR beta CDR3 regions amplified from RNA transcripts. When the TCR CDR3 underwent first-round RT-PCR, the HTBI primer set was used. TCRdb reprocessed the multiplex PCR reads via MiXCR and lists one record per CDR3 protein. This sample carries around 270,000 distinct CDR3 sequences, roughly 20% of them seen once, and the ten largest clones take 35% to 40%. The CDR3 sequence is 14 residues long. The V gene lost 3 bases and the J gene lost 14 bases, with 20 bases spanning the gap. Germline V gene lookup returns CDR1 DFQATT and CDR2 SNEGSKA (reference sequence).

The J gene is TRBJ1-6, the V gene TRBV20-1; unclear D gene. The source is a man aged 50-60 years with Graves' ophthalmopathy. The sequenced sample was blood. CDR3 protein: CSASASPEGFTLHF. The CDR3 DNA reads TGCAGTGCTAGTGCCAGCCCTGAGGGATTCACCCTCCACTTT.